These T cell receptor beta chains were read from a single sample in a study of blood T cell repertoires in COVID-19. Here immunoSEQ multiplex PCR was the method, and the copy in TCRdb shows in-frame clones only, minus some. The table records approximately 210,000 clones, approximately 90% of them present only once. The material sequenced was peripheral blood. The receptor source for this set is a human donor in a cohort sampled during active COVID-19. Each CDR3 is given with its conserved first and last residue. D genes are given only for firm matches. Clone size appears in some rows only: once, few, many, or a class for an expanded clone.

CDR3aa: CASSLMQGTGELFF; CDR3nt: TGTGCCAGCAGCTTGATGCAGGGGACCGGGGAGCTGTTTTTT; v_gene: TRBV5-6; j_gene: TRBJ2-2; abundance: once; d_gene: .
CDR3aa: CASSTTGGGYTF; CDR3nt: TGTGCCAGCAGTACGACAGGGGGAGGCTACACCTTC; v_gene: TRBV27; j_gene: TRBJ1-2; abundance: .; d_gene: TRBD1
CDR3aa: CASSQDTGLAAEEFF; CDR3nt: TGCGCCAGCAGCCAAGATACCGGGCTAGCGGCCGAGGAGTTCTTC; v_gene: TRBV4-3; j_gene: TRBJ2-1; abundance: .; d_gene: TRBD2
CDR3aa: CASEGLSTGANVLTF; CDR3nt: TGTGCCAGCGAGGGCTTGAGTACCGGGGCCAACGTCCTGACTTTC; v_gene: TRBV3-1/TRBV3-2; j_gene: TRBJ2-6; abundance: once; d_gene: .
CDR3aa: CASSSQGAGTEAFF; CDR3nt: TGCGCCAGCAGCTCACAGGGGGCCGGCACTGAAGCTTTCTTT; v_gene: TRBV5-1; j_gene: TRBJ1-1; abundance: .; d_gene: TRBD1
CDR3aa: CASSPGLDNEQFF; CDR3nt: TGTGCCAGCTCACCGGGACTTGACAATGAGCAGTTCTTC; v_gene: TRBV18; j_gene: TRBJ2-1; abundance: .; d_gene: .
CDR3aa: CASSYGGSTDTQYF; CDR3nt: TGTGCCAGCAGTTACGGCGGGAGCACAGATACGCAGTATTTT; v_gene: TRBV6-2/TRBV6-3; j_gene: TRBJ2-3; abundance: once; d_gene: .
CDR3aa: CASTPGWGGDTQYF; CDR3nt: TGTGCCAGTACCCCAGGGTGGGGGGGAGATACGCAGTATTTT; v_gene: TRBV19; j_gene: TRBJ2-3; abundance: once; d_gene: TRBD2
CDR3aa: CASSLDLPLNYGYTF; CDR3nt: TGTGCCAGCAGCTTAGATCTGCCACTTAACTATGGCTACACCTTC; v_gene: TRBV7-9; j_gene: TRBJ1-2; abundance: .; d_gene: .
CDR3aa: CASSQRVNYGYTF; CDR3nt: TGTGCCAGCAGCCAACGGGTAAACTATGGCTACACCTTC; v_gene: TRBV3-1/TRBV3-2; j_gene: TRBJ1-2; abundance: once; d_gene: .